The text below deals with one TCR beta chain. Its target is unknown. The sample is drawn from a study of T cell responses to AZD1222 COVID-19 vaccine. General observations from the study: Spike-specific TCR breadth and depth rose after two AZD1222 doses. Baseline serology detected seropositivity in only six AZD1222 recipients.

The CDR3 length is 14 residues. With 6 bases removed from V and 4 bases from J, the gap between germline ends came to 10 bases. CDR1 and CDR2 (germline): MNHEY, SVGAGI. Some second doses came at about 4 weeks and others at about 12 weeks; these were pooled. Generated by immunoSEQ multiplex PCR, the TCRdb table keeps only in-frame clones and is missing some. In the table there are 65,000 to 100,000 clones, 75% to 95% of which are singletons. The source material was peripheral blood, sampled 28 days after the second AZD1222 dose. The TCR originated in an adult who received the AZD1222 COVID-19 vaccine. The gene calls are TRBV6-5 and TRBJ2-6; no clear D. CDR3 DNA sequence: TGTGCCAGCAGGGGTTCGGCAGGGGCCAACGTCCTGACTTTC. Its protein is CASRGSAGANVLTF.